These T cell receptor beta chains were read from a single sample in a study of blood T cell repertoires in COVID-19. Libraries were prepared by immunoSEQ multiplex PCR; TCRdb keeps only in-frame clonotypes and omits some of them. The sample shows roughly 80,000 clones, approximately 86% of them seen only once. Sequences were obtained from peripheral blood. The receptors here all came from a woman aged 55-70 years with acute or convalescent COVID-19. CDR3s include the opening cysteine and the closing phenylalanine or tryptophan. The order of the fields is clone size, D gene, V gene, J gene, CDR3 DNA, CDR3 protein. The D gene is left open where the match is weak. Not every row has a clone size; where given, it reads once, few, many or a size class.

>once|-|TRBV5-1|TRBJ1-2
TGCGCCAGCAGCTTGGCAGGGGACGACGTTGGCTACACCTTC
CASSLAGDDVGYTF
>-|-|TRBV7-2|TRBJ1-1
TGTGCCAGCAGCTCCCAGGCCGCAAACACTGAAGCTTTCTTT
CASSSQAANTEAFF
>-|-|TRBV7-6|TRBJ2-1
TGTGCCAGCAGCCCCCGGGGGCAGGGGGTTTACAATGAGCAGTTCTTC
CASSPRGQGVYNEQFF
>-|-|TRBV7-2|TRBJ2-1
TGTGCCAGCAGCTCCGCTCAGATTTACAATGAGCAGTTCTTC
CASSSAQIYNEQFF
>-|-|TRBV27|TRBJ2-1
TGTGCCAGCAGTTTAGAGAGCTCCTACAATGAGCAGTTCTTC
CASSLESSYNEQFF
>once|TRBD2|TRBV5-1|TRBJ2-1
TGCGCCAGCAGCCCAACCGGGACTAGCCACAATGAGCAGTTCTTC
CASSPTGTSHNEQFF
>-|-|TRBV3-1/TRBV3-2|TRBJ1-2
TGTGCCAGCAGCCAACCTTCTACAGCTTATACCTATGGCTACACCTTC
CASSQPSTAYTYGYTF
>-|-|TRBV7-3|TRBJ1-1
TGTGCCAGCAGCCTCAGGGAGAACACTGAAGCTTTCTTT
CASSLRENTEAFF
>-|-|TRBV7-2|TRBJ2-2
TGTGCCAGCAGTTCGGTCCTAAACACCGGGGAGCTGTTTTTT
CASSSVLNTGELFF
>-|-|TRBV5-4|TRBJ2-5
TGTGCCAGCAGCAAGCAGCAGGGTCCCCAAGAGACCCAGTACTTC
CASSKQQGPQETQYF
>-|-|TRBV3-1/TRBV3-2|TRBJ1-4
TGTGCCAGCAGCCAAGCGGGGGATGGAGTTGAAAAACTGTTTTTT
CASSQAGDGVEKLFF
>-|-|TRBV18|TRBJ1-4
TGTGCCAGCTCACAGGGGTTGACTAATGAAAAACTGTTTTTT
CASSQGLTNEKLFF
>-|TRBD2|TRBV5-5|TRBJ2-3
TGTGCCAGCAGCCACCCGGGACTAGCGGGAGGAGGAGATACGCAGTATTTT
CASSHPGLAGGGDTQYF
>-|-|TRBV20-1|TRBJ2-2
TGCAGTGCTAGTGAACCGGGGACCGGGGAGCTGTTTTTT
CSASEPGTGELFF
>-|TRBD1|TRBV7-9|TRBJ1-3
TGTGCCAGCAGCCCGACAGGGTCTGGAAACACCATATATTTT
CASSPTGSGNTIYF
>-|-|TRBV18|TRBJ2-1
TGTGCCAGCTCACCCCTCCGGGTGTCCGGCTCCTACAATGAGCAGTTCTTC
CASSPLRVSGSYNEQFF
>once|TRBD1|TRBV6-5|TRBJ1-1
TGTGCCAGCAGCTCAGGGGGCCTAACCCGACAAGCTTTCTTT
CASSSGGLTRQAFF
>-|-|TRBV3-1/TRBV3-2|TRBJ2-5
TGTGCCAGCAGCCAAGTGGTAAGCGGTGAGACCCAGTACTTC
CASSQVVSGETQYF
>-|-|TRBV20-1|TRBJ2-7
TGCAGTGCTAGAGCGGGGAAGCAGTACTTC
CSARAGKQYF
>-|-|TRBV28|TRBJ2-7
TGTGCCAGCAGTTTTAGTAGTTACGAGCAGTACTTC
CASSFSSYEQYF
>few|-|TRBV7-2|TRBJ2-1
TGTGCCAGCAGCTTGGACAGAACGAATGAGCAGTTCTTC
CASSLDRTNEQFF
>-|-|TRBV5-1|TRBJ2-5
TGCGCCAGCAGCTTGGGGGCCTCCCAAGAGACCCAGTACTTC
CASSLGASQETQYF
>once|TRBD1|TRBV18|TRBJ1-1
TGTGCCAGCTCAACCACAGGGGATGAGATCACTGAAGCTTTCTTT
CASSTTGDEITEAFF
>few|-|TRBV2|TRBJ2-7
TGTGCCAGCAGTTACGCGGTTACAAACTACGAGCAGTACTTC
CASSYAVTNYEQYF
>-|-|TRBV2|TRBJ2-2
TGTGCCAGCAGGTTTGGGCCCACCGGGGAGCTGTTTTTT
CASRFGPTGELFF
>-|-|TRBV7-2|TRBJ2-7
TGTGCCAGCAGCTGGCAATCCGGGACTCGAGGCGAGCAGTACTTC
CASSWQSGTRGEQYF
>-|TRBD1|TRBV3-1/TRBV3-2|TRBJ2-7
TGTGCCAGCAGCCTACCGGGACAGGGAACCTACGAGCAGTACTTC
CASSLPGQGTYEQYF
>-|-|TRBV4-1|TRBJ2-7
TGCGCCAGCAGCCAAGGACCGCGGGGGCCATCCTACGAGCAGTACTTC
CASSQGPRGPSYEQYF
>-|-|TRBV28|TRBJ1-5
TGTGCCAGCAGTCTTTCTTCTAGAGATAGCAATCAGCCCCAGCATTTT
CASSLSSRDSNQPQHF
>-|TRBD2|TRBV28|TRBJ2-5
TGTGCCAGCAGTCGACTAGCGGGGCGAGGGCAAGAGACCCAGTACTTC
CASSRLAGRGQETQYF
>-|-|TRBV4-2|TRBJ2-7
TGTGCCAGCAGCCAAGATAGAACTTACGAGCAGTACTTC
CASSQDRTYEQYF
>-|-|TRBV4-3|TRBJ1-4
TGCGCCAGCAGCCAAGAGGCAGGGAGGGGGGAAAAACTGTTTTTT
CASSQEAGRGEKLFF
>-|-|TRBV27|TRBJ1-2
TGTGCCAGCAGTATAACAGGGATAGACGGCTACACCTTC
CASSITGIDGYTF
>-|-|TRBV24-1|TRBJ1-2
TGTGCCACCAGTGATGTCGACACTAACTATGGCTACACCTTC
CATSDVDTNYGYTF
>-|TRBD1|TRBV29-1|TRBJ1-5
TGCAGCGTCAGACAGGGGAGGGGTCAGCCCCAGCATTTT
CSVRQGRGQPQHF
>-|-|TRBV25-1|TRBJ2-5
TGTGCCAGCAGTGAACTAGGACAGCAAGAGACCCAGTACTTC
CASSELGQQETQYF
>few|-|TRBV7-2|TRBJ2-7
TGTGCCAGCAGCTTAGTAGGCGGGAACGAGCAGTACTTC
CASSLVGGNEQYF
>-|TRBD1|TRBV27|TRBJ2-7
TGTGCCAGCAGTTGGACAGGGGGCCCCTACGAGCAGTACTTC
CASSWTGGPYEQYF
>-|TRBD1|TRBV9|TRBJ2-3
TGTGCCAGCAGCCCGGACAGGGGTACAGATACGCAGTATTTT
CASSPDRGTDTQYF
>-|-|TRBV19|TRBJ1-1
TGTGCCAGTACTACGGGGTCAGGCACTGAAGCTTTCTTT
CASTTGSGTEAFF
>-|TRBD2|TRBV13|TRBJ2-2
TGTGCCAGCAGCTTATGGCGGGGGGTGAACACCGGGGAGCTGTTTTTT
CASSLWRGVNTGELFF
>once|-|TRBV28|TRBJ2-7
TGTGCCAGCAGTTTAAGGAGGGGGCAGCAGTACTTC
CASSLRRGQQYF
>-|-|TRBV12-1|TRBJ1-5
TGTGCCAGCAGCTTGGGCAGGGTCAATCAGCCCCAGCATTTT
CASSLGRVNQPQHF
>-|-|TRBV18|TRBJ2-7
TGTGCCAGCTCACCCACAGCTCAGGCAGAGCAGTACTTC
CASSPTAQAEQYF
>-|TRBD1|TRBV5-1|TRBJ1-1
TGCGCCAGCCGACAGGGTGTAACTGAAGCTTTCTTT
CASRQGVTEAFF
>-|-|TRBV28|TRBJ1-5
TGTGCCAGCAGGCAGGCCACCTTAGGTCATCAGCCCCAGCATTTT
CASRQATLGHQPQHF
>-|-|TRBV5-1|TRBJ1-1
TGCGCCAGCAGCCAACAGGGTCCTCCGAACACTGAAGCTTTCTTT
CASSQQGPPNTEAFF
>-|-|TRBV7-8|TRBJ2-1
TGTGCCAGCAGCTTTATGAGGGATCCATTGGGCAATGAGCAGTTCTTC
CASSFMRDPLGNEQFF
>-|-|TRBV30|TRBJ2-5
TGTGCCTGGAAGAAAGATAGTGGGACCCAGTACTTC
CAWKKDSGTQYF
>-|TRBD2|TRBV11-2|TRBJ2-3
TGTGCCAGCAGCTTCGGGACTAGCGGGGGGACAGATACGCAGTATTTT
CASSFGTSGGTDTQYF
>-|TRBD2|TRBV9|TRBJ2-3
TGTGCCAGCAGCCCGGTTATACTAGCGAGCACCAAGCAGTATTTT
CASSPVILASTKQYF
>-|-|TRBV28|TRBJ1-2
TGTGCCAGCAGTTTAGGGGGGGAGGGTAGCTATGGCTACACCTTC
CASSLGGEGSYGYTF
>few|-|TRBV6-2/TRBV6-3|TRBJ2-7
TGTGCCAGCAGTACCCCCTTGGCCCAGCAGTACTTC
CASSTPLAQQYF
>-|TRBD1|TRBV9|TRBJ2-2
TGTGCCAGCGGGAGACGGGACAGACCAAACACCGGGGAGCTGTTTTTT
CASGRRDRPNTGELFF
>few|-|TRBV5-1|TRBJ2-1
TGCGCCAGCAGCGCCTCTCAGGCGAGCTCCTACAATGAGCAGTTCTTC
CASSASQASSYNEQFF
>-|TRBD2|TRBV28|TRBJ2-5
TGTGCCAGCAGTTCAAACTTAGCGGGGGGGCTGGAGACCCAGTACTTC
CASSSNLAGGLETQYF
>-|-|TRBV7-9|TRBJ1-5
TGTGCCAGCAGCCATAGCCTGCAGCCCCAGCATTTT
CASSHSLQPQHF
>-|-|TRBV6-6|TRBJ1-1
TGTGCCAGCACATACGAGGAAGGCGGGGGCACTGAAGCTTTCTTT
CASTYEEGGGTEAFF
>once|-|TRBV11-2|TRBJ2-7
TGTGCCAGCAGCTTAGAGTCAGCCTACGAGCAGTACTTC
CASSLESAYEQYF
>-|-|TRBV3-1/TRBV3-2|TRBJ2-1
TGTGCCAGCAGCCAAGATCGGGGGGCCCTCTACAATGAGCAGTTCTTC
CASSQDRGALYNEQFF